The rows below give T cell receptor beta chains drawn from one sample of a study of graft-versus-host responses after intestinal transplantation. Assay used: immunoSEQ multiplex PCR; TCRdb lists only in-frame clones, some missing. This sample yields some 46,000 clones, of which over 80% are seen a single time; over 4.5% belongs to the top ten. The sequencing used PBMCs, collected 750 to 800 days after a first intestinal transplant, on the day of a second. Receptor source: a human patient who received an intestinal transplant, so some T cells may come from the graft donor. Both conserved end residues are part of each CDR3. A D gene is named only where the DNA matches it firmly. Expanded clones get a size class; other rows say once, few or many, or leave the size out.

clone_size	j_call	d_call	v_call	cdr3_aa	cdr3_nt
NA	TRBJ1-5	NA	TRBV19	CASAWTFYSNQPQHF	TGTGCCAGTGCTTGGACCTTTTATAGCAATCAGCCCCAGCATTTT
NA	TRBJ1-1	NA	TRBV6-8	CASRPGPKMNTEAFF	TGTGCCAGCCGGCCGGGACCGAAAATGAACACTGAAGCTTTCTTT
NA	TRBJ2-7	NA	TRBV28	CASSFAHGSYEQYF	TGTGCCAGCAGTTTTGCGCACGGCTCCTACGAGCAGTACTTC
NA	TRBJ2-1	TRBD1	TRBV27	CASSGTGPYNEQFF	TGTGCCAGCAGTGGGACAGGACCCTACAATGAGCAGTTCTTC
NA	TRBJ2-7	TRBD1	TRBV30	CAWSGIPRGSWYEQYF	TGTGCCTGGAGTGGAATACCCAGGGGGTCCTGGTACGAGCAGTACTTC
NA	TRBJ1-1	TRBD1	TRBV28	CAITTGNGNTEAFF	TGTGCCATCACGACAGGGAACGGGAACACTGAAGCTTTCTTT
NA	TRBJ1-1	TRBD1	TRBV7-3	CASSPDRDTEAFF	TGTGCCAGCAGCCCGGACAGGGACACTGAAGCTTTCTTT
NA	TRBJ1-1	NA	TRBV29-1	CSVPGPTEAFF	TGCAGCGTTCCTGGACCGACTGAAGCTTTCTTT
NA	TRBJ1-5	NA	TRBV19	CASSIDSYSNQPQHF	TGTGCCAGTAGTATAGACAGTTATAGCAATCAGCCCCAGCATTTT
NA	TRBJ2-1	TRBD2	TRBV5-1	CASSLTGTGTSGRRHNEQFF	TGCGCCAGCAGCTTGACAGGCACCGGGACTAGCGGGAGGAGACACAATGAGCAGTTCTTC
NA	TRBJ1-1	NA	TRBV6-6	CASSRTEAFF	TGTGCCAGCAGCCGGACTGAAGCTTTCTTT
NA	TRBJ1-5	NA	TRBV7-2	CASSLMAGAYQPQHF	TGTGCCAGCAGCCTTATGGCGGGGGCTTATCAGCCCCAGCATTTT
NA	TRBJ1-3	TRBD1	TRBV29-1	CSVRGQGNTIYF	TGCAGCGTGAGGGGACAGGGGAACACCATATATTTT
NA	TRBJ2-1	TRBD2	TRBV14	CASSQAGGPGNEQFF	TGTGCCAGCAGCCAAGCGGGAGGGCCCGGGAATGAGCAGTTCTTC
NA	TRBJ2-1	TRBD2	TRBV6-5	CASEETSGNERFF	TGTGCCAGCGAGGAGACTAGCGGGAATGAGCGGTTCTTC
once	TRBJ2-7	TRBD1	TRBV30	CAWSKQGLEQYF	TGTGCCTGGAGCAAACAGGGGCTCGAGCAGTACTTC
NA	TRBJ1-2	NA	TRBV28	CASRGGYGYTF	TGTGCCAGCAGGGGTGGCTATGGCTACACCTTC
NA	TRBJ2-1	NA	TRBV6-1	CASSGLNNEQFF	TGTGCCAGCAGTGGTCTAAACAATGAGCAGTTCTTC
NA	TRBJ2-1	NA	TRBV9	CASSVGQVFYNEQFF	TGTGCCAGCAGCGTAGGACAGGTTTTCTACAATGAGCAGTTCTTC
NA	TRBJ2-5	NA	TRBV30	CAWSGRLRRWETQYF	TGTGCCTGGAGTGGCAGGCTCCGGAGGTGGGAGACCCAGTACTTC
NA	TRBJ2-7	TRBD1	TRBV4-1	CASTLGTGNYEQYF	TGCGCCAGCACCCTCGGGACAGGGAATTACGAGCAGTACTTC
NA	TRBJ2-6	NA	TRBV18	CASSLTNAPSGANVLTF	TGTGCCAGCTCACTTACCAATGCCCCCTCTGGGGCCAACGTCCTGACTTTC
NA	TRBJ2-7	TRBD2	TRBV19	CATTDPGLAGGSSYEQYF	TGTGCCACCACTGACCCGGGACTAGCGGGAGGAAGCTCCTACGAGCAGTACTTC
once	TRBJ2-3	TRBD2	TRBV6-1	CASSEARGLVLPDTQYF	TGTGCCAGCAGTGAAGCCAGGGGACTAGTTCTTCCAGATACGCAGTATTTT
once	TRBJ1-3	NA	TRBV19	CASIPPDSGGNTIYF	TGTGCCAGTATTCCTCCGGACTCGGGAGGAAACACCATATATTTT
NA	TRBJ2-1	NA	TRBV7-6	CASSLARERYNEQFF	TGTGCCAGCAGCTTAGCCCGGGAGAGGTACAATGAGCAGTTCTTC
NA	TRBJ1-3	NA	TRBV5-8	CASKSGVSGNTIYF	TGTGCCAGCAAAAGCGGGGTCTCTGGAAACACCATATATTTT
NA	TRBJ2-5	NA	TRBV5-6	CASSFVWVAPRETQYF	TGTGCCAGCAGCTTTGTATGGGTTGCCCCGAGGGAGACCCAGTACTTC
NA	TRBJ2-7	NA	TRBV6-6	CASSYPSSPRGSEQYF	TGTGCCAGCAGTTACCCGTCGAGCCCTAGGGGATCCGAGCAGTACTTC
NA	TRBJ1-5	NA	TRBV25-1	CASSEYGQPPQHF	TGTGCCAGCAGTGAATATGGACAGCCACCCCAGCATTTT
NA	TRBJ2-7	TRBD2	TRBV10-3	CAIRGDLAGGYEQYF	TGTGCCATCAGGGGAGACCTAGCGGGAGGATACGAGCAGTACTTC
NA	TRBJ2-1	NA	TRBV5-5	CASSLGEYSYNEQFF	TGTGCCAGCAGCTTGGGGGAGTACTCCTACAATGAGCAGTTCTTC
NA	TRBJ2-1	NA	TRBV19	CASRRESSSYNEQFF	TGTGCCAGTAGACGGGAGTCGAGCTCCTACAATGAGCAGTTCTTC
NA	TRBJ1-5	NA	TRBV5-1	CASSLDTGNQPQHF	TGCGCCAGCAGCTTGGATACAGGGAATCAGCCCCAGCATTTT
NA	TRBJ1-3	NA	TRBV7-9	CASSLTGTGNTIYF	TGTGCCAGCAGCCTTACAGGGACTGGAAACACCATATATTTT
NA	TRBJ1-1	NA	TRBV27	CASSLLQGLEAFF	TGTGCCAGCAGTTTACTACAGGGACTGGAAGCTTTCTTT
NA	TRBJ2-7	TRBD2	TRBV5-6	CASSLGLAVYEQYF	TGTGCCAGCAGCTTAGGACTAGCGGTCTACGAGCAGTACTTC
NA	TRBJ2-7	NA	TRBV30	CAWTYMGRTYEQYF	TGTGCCTGGACCTACATGGGGAGGACCTACGAGCAGTACTTC
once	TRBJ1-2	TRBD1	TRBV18	CASSLTGVSYGYTF	TGTGCCAGCTCTCTGACAGGGGTTAGCTATGGCTACACCTTC
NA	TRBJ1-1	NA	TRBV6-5	CASSYSGGPGAEAFF	TGTGCCAGCAGTTACTCTGGAGGGCCAGGAGCTGAAGCTTTCTTT
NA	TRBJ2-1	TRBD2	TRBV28	CASRKWPGTSGKGQFF	TGTGCCAGCAGAAAATGGCCCGGGACTAGCGGGAAGGGGCAGTTCTTC
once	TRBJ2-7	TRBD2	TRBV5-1	CASSRGRIYEQYF	TGCGCCAGCAGTCGCGGGAGGATCTACGAGCAGTACTTC
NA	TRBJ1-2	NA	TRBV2	CASSEGWGELSGYTF	TGTGCCAGCAGTGAAGGGTGGGGGGAATTGTCGGGCTACACCTTC
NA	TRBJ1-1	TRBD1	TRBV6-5	CASSLDRVNTEAFF	TGTGCCAGCAGTTTAGACAGGGTGAACACTGAAGCTTTCTTT
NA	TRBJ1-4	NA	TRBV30	CAWRDSPTNEKLFF	TGTGCCTGGAGGGACAGTCCAACTAATGAAAAACTGTTTTTT
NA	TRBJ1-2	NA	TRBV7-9	CASSSSPYGYTF	TGTGCCAGCAGCTCTTCCCCCTATGGCTACACCTTC
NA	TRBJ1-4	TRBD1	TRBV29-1	CSDERQGTGKLFF	TGCAGCGATGAGAGACAGGGAACGGGAAAACTGTTTTTT
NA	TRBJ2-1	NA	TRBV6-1	CASRASGNLWYEQLF	TGTGCCAGCAGAGCGAGCGGAAACCTCTGGTATGAGCAGCTCTTC
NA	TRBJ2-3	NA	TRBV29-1	CSVRSGGSTDTQYF	TGCAGCGTTAGGAGCGGAGGGTCCACAGATACGCAGTATTTT
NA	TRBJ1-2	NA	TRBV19	CASTGFGSNYGYTF	TGTGCCAGTACAGGGTTCGGAAGTAACTATGGCTACACCTTC
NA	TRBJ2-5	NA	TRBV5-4	CASSHVGVAVYQETQYF	TGTGCCAGCAGCCACGTAGGGGTAGCGGTGTACCAAGAGACCCAGTACTTC
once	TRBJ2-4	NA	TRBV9	CASSVGAGRANIQYF	TGTGCCAGCAGCGTAGGGGCGGGGCGAGCAAACATTCAGTACTTC
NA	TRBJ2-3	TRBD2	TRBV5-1	CASSLGLAGGETQYF	TGCGCCAGCAGCTTGGGGCTAGCGGGAGGAGAGACGCAGTATTTT
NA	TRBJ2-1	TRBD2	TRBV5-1	CASSQGFSGSPDNEQFF	TGCGCCAGCAGCCAGGGGTTTAGCGGGAGTCCGGACAATGAGCAGTTCTTC